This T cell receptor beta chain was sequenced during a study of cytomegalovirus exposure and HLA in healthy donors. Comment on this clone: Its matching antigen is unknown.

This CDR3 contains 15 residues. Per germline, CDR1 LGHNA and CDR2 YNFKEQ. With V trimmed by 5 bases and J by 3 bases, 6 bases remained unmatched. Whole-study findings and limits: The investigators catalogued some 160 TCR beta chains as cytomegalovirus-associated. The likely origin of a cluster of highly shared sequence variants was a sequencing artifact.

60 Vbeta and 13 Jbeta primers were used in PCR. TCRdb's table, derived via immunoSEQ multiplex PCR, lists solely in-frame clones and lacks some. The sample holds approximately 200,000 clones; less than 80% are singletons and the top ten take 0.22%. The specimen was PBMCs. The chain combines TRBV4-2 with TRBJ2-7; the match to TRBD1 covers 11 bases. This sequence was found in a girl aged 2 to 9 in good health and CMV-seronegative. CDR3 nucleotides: TGTGCCAGCAGCTACGCCGGGACAGGGGGCTACGAGCAGTACTTC. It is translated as CASSYAGTGGYEQYF.